Below, 6 T cell receptor beta chains from the same sample are listed, as sequenced in a study of persistence of HIV-infected CD4 T cells. Their target antigens are unknown. Cells were stimulated with overlapping HIV-1 Gag 15-mer peptides. Memory cells lacking CD40L and CD69 with high CD45RO were sorted. The libraries were made with immunoSEQ version 4 in survey mode. The table came from immunoSEQ multiplex PCR; TCRdb's copy has only in-frame clones and leaves some out. The sample shows approximately 65,000 clones, 65% to 80% of them seen only once. The sample in question was CD4+ T cells sorted from PBMCs after approximately 20-hour stimulation, obtained from a patient who received antiretroviral therapy. The receptors derive from an adult man with HIV who was CMV-seropositive.

The J gene is TRBJ1-6, the V gene TRBV3-1 (or the pseudogene TRBV3-2); TRBD1 is a possible D gene (6 bases). This CDR3 comprises 13 residues. Looked up from germline, CDR1 is LGHDT and CDR2 is YNNKEL (reference sequence). V was pared by 4 bases and J by 8 bases, with 9 bases between. As DNA, the CDR3 is TGTGCCAGCAGCCCCCGGACAGATTCACCCCTCCACTTT. Residues: CASSPRTDSPLHF.

The genes are TRBV5-4 and TRBJ2-5; the match to TRBD2 covers 16 bases. V shed 4 bases, J shed 3 bases, and the junction held 3 bases outside the gene matches. The CDR3 consists of 16 residues. CDR1 and CDR2 from the germline V gene are SGHNT and YYREEE (reference sequence). CDR3 coding DNA: TGTGCCAGCAGCCCTGGGACTAGCGGGGGGGAAGAGACCCAGTACTTC. Translating it yields CASSPGTSGGEETQYF.

The gene calls are TRBV5-1 and TRBJ2-7; D perhaps matches TRBD1 (6 bases). Germline V CDR1 and CDR2: SGHRS, YFSETQ. Trimming left V 1 base short and J 2 bases short, with 10 bases between. The CDR3 sequence is 14 residues long. CDR3 bases: TGCGCCAGCAGCTTGCAACAGGGAACCTACGAGCAGTACTTC. It specifies CASSLQQGTYEQYF.

The V and J genes are TRBV28 and TRBJ2-2; D remains unclear. Germline V gene sequence: CDR1 MDHEN, CDR2 SYDVKM. CDR3 length: 11 amino acids. Trimming shortened V by 6 bases and J by 9 bases, and 8 bases separated the two germline ends. The CDR3 sequence: CASSLGRELFF. CDR3 coding DNA: TGTGCCAGCAGCTTAGGGAGGGAGCTGTTTTTT.

V gene TRBV12-3 or TRBV12-4 combines with J gene TRBJ1-3; D is undetermined. Trimming stripped 10 bases from V and 3 bases from J, with 10 bases between. This CDR3 contains 12 residues. DNA for the CDR3: TGTGCCACCCAGTTTAATGGAAACACCATATATTTT. Its protein is CATQFNGNTIYF.

Regarding this clone: Different DNA sequences within this sample yield the same CDR3. The V call is TRBV28, the J call TRBJ1-1; D gene unclear. This CDR3 has 14 residues. Trimming shortened V by 5 bases and J by 0 bases, and 10 bases separated the two germline ends. The germline V gene has CDR1 MDHEN and CDR2 SYDVKM. CDR3 residues: CASSPPSLNTEAFF. The CDR3 coding sequence is TGTGCCAGCAGTCCCCCGTCCCTGAACACTGAAGCTTTCTTT.